What follows are 21 T cell receptor beta chains derived from one specimen sequenced in a study of blood T cell repertoires in COVID-19. The method was immunoSEQ multiplex PCR; TCRdb's version includes in-frame clones alone and lacks a portion of them. The table shows hundreds of thousands of clones, with roughly 85% occurring only once. Source material: peripheral blood. These receptors were taken from a woman aged 25 to 39 with active or convalescent COVID-19.

The chain recombines TRBV6-8 with TRBJ2-4, with 13 nucleotides matching TRBD2. In germline, CDR1 is MNHGY, CDR2 SAAAGT. V lost 8 bases and J lost 15; bases outside the gene matches: 22. The CDR3 is 17 residues long. The DNA for the CDR3 is TGTGCCAGCGATAAGCCGGATTCATCCGGGACTAGCGGGATGGGGTACTTC. Encoded protein: CASDKPDSSGTSGMGYF.

The V call is TRBV3-1 (or the pseudogene TRBV3-2), the J call TRBJ2-7; weak D call: TRBD2 (6 bases). Per the germline V gene, CDR1 is LGHDT and CDR2 is YNNKEL (reference sequence). The CDR3 sequence is 15 residues long. Trimming shortened V by 1 base and J by 2 bases, and 12 bases separated the two germline ends. The CDR3 sequence is CASSQGLVGAYEQYF. CDR3 DNA sequence: TGTGCCAGCAGCCAAGGACTAGTGGGCGCCTACGAGCAGTACTTC.

This chain uses TRBV5-4 with TRBJ2-1; 9 bases are a match to TRBD2. The ends lost 2 bases at V and 7 bases at J; junction bases unmatched: 10. The CDR3 length is 16 residues. The V gene's germline CDR1 is SGHNT and CDR2 YYREEE (reference sequence). Here the CDR3 reads CASSFPGGGDQNEQFF. In DNA, the CDR3 is TGTGCCAGCAGCTTCCCCGGCGGGGGGGATCAAAATGAGCAGTTCTTC.

This clone was counted once. The V gene is TRBV6-6, the J gene TRBJ2-1; maybe TRBD2 (6 bases). V was pared by 2 bases and J by 8 bases, with 19 bases between. Germline-derived CDR1 and CDR2 are MNHNY and SVGAGI (reference sequence). The CDR3 has 16 residues. The CDR3 spells CASSYRERESYYEQFF. The DNA for the CDR3 is TGTGCCAGCAGTTACCGGGAACGGGAGTCTTATTATGAGCAGTTCTTC.

The chain combines TRBV6-1 with TRBJ1-5; D might be TRBD1 (5 bases). CDR1 is MNHNS, CDR2 SASEGT, per germline. This CDR3 is 16 amino acids long. V lost 1 base, J lost 0 bases, and 10 bases lay in between. CDR3: CASSEGTLYSNQPQHF. The CDR3 coding sequence is TGTGCCAGCAGTGAAGGGACACTATATAGCAATCAGCCCCAGCATTTT.

The chain links TRBV6-5 to TRBJ2-2; possible D gene TRBD1, 5 bases. CDR1 and CDR2 from the germline V gene are MNHEY and SVGAGI. This CDR3 comprises 15 residues. V was clipped by 6 bases and J by 8 bases, with 19 bases between them. CDR3 loop: CASRTGGRAAGELFF. CDR3 nucleotides: TGTGCCAGCAGGACTGGCGGCAGGGCGGCTGGGGAGCTGTTTTTT.

In DNA, the CDR3 is TGTGCCATCAGGGACTCGAACACTGAAGCTTTCTTT. Translating it yields CAIRDSNTEAFF. This sequence joins TRBV10-3 and TRBJ1-1; D is undetermined. Trimming took off 6 bases at V and 1 base at J, with 6 bases between the two ends. The CDR3 sequence is 12 residues long. Germline V gene sequence: CDR1 ENHRY, CDR2 SYGVKD.

This chain connects TRBV5-6 to TRBJ1-1; 8 bases match TRBD1. The CDR3 covers 17 residues. Trimming at V came to 4 bases and at J to 1 base, leaving 12 bases not matched to a gene. In germline, CDR1 is SGHDT, CDR2 YYEEEE. The CDR3 loop reads CASSLPGQVIANTEAFF. The CDR3 DNA reads as TGTGCCAGCAGCCTTCCGGGACAGGTCATCGCGAACACTGAAGCTTTCTTT.

This chain uses TRBV10-3 with TRBJ2-2, with 7 bases fitting TRBD2. The CDR3 length is 16 residues. Germline trimming cut 4 bases from V and 0 bases from J; bases unmatched to any gene: 5. Germline CDR1 ENHRY, CDR2 SYGVKD. This CDR3 is CAISAFLAANTGELFF. In DNA, the CDR3 is TGTGCCATCAGTGCATTTCTAGCGGCGAACACCGGGGAGCTGTTTTTT.

V usage is TRBV7-2 and J usage is TRBJ1-1, with 7 bases fitting TRBD1. V shed 3 bases and J 6 bases; nucleotides not matched to a gene: 4. Germline CDR1 and CDR2: SGHTA and FQGNSA. The CDR3 runs 13 residues. CDR3 residues: CASSFDRDSEAFF. As DNA, the CDR3 is TGTGCCAGCAGCTTTGACAGGGATTCTGAAGCTTTCTTT.

V is TRBV5-4 and J is TRBJ1-2, with TRBD1 matching 9 bases. The trim removed 0 bases at V and 8 bases at J, leaving 14 bases unmatched. CDR1 and CDR2 (germline): SGHNT, YYREEE (reference sequence). The CDR3 has 17 residues. The CDR3 DNA follows: TGTGCCAGCAGCTTGGGGGCCGGACAGGGGTTCGGATCAGGCTACACCTTC. Its protein product is CASSLGAGQGFGSGYTF.

The gene calls are TRBV11-2 and TRBJ2-5; D might be TRBD2 (5 bases). The germline CDR1 and CDR2 sequences are SGHAT and FQNNGV. The CDR3 consists of 16 residues. The V gene lost 3 bases and the J gene lost 0 bases, with 14 bases spanning the gap. The CDR3 bases are TGTGCCAGCAGCTTCGGTTCCAGCGGAAACCAAGAGACCCAGTACTTC. Translated, it gives CASSFGSSGNQETQYF.

V usage is TRBV6-5 and J usage is TRBJ1-1; tentative D call: TRBD1 (6 bases). V lost 4 bases and J 4 bases, leaving 16 bases between the germline ends. The germline CDR1 and CDR2 sequences are MNHEY and SVGAGI. The CDR3 is 15 amino acids. The CDR3 DNA reads as TGTGCCAGCAGTTCGTTACAGGGCTTTAGCACTGAAGCTTTCTTT. It encodes CASSSLQGFSTEAFF.

The V and J genes are TRBV6-2 or TRBV6-3 and TRBJ1-2, with TRBD1 matching over 7 bases. The V gene end was trimmed by 6 bases and the J gene end by 5 bases; junction bases not matched to a gene: 12. CDR1 and CDR2 (germline): MNHEY, SVGEGT. The CDR3 runs 15 residues. As DNA, the CDR3 is TGTGCCAGCAGCACCCCGGCCGGGACAGCTTATGGCTACACCTTC. Encoded protein: CASSTPAGTAYGYTF.

The gene calls are TRBV18 and TRBJ1-1; 10 bases are shared with TRBD1. Germline CDR1 KGHSH, CDR2 LQKENI. Trimming at V came to 4 bases and at J to 1 base, leaving 3 bases not matched to a gene. The CDR3 length is 15 residues. CDR3 DNA sequence: TGTGCCAGCTCACAGAGACAGGGGGCGAACACTGAAGCTTTCTTT. It encodes CASSQRQGANTEAFF.

This clone was picked up one time. The CDR3 region has the DNA TGCGCCACCTCGGACAGGGAGAACACCATATATTTT. Encoded protein: CATSDRENTIYF. This chain joins TRBV5-1 and TRBJ1-3; 8 nucleotides agree with TRBD1. With V trimmed by 9 bases and J by 7 bases, 6 bases remained unmatched. Germline assignment: CDR1 SGHRS and CDR2 YFSETQ. The CDR3 sequence is 12 residues long.

V is TRBV6-5 and J is TRBJ2-2; TRBD1 matches at 9 bases. CDR1 is MNHEY and CDR2 is SVGAGI in the germline V gene. The CDR3 is 15 amino acids. The V and J ends lost 6 bases and 7 bases, in that order; junction bases with no gene match: 9. The CDR3 loop is CASRGTGYLGGELFF. The CDR3 DNA reads TGTGCCAGCAGGGGGACAGGGTATTTGGGCGGGGAGCTGTTTTTT.

The V and J genes are TRBV5-1 and TRBJ2-7, with TRBD2 matching 8 bases. CDR1 and CDR2 (germline): SGHRS, YFSETQ. This CDR3 is built from 16 residues. The V segment lost 4 bases and the J segment 1 base; nucleotides outside the gene matches: 10. CDR3 residues: CASSPTGLARSYEQYF. The CDR3 bases are TGCGCCAGCAGCCCTACAGGACTAGCCCGGTCCTACGAGCAGTACTTC.

This sequence joins TRBV9 and TRBJ1-1; 7 bases map to TRBD1. There are 15 residues in the CDR3. From germline, CDR1 is SGDLS and CDR2 YYNGEE. J lost 0 bases, V lost 0 bases, and 2 bases had no gene match. CDR3 nucleotide sequence: TGTGCCAGCAGCGTAGCGGGACAGCTGAACACTGAAGCTTTCTTT. Its protein product is CASSVAGQLNTEAFF.

The chain carries TRBV19 and TRBJ2-7; D unresolved. CDR3 length: 13 amino acids. CDR1 is LNHDA and CDR2 is SQIVND in the germline V gene (reference sequence). The V end lost 5 bases, the J end lost 2 bases, and 10 bases lay between the germline ends. CDR3 in DNA: TGTGCCAGTAGTTCGAACACCGCCTACGAGCAGTACTTC. Amino acid sequence: CASSSNTAYEQYF.

V is TRBV30 and J is TRBJ2-7; 12 nucleotides align to TRBD2. V lost 2 bases, J lost 7 bases, and 3 bases stayed unmatched. CDR1 and CDR2 (germline): GTSNPN, SVGIG (reference sequence). The CDR3 is made up of 13 amino acids. CDR3 region: CAWSHGLAGEQYF. CDR3 nucleotide sequence: TGTGCCTGGAGTCACGGACTAGCGGGAGAGCAGTACTTC.